This T cell receptor (beta chain) was identified in a study of blood T cell repertoires in COVID-19. Study in general: Sources were T cells, B-cell-depleted T cells, or PBMCs; the material itself was cDNA or gDNA.

V was shortened by 4 bases and J by 1 base, with 5 bases between the two germline ends. CDR3 length: 13 amino acids. Germline CDR1 LGHNA, CDR2 YNFKEQ. Original processing methods: Counts of nucleated cells, estimated from reference gene primer amplification, were obtained. The repertoire was sequenced with immunoSEQ multiplex PCR; TCRdb's copy has only in-frame clones and lacks some. D and trimming come from the DNA, and the V and J calls and clone size come from that table. The sample has fewer than 250,000 clones, about nine tenths seen once. This sequence originates from a man aged 25 to 40 with acute or convalescent COVID-19. Sequences were obtained from peripheral blood. The rearrangement links TRBV4-2 to TRBJ1-5, with D unclear. The CDR3 here is CASSPPSNQPQHF. CDR3 DNA: TGTGCCAGCAGCCCCCCAAGCAATCAGCCCCAGCATTTT.